The 8 T cell receptor beta chains in this list originate from one sample, sequenced in a study of T cell repertoires in cytomegalovirus infection. TCRdb re-called the reads with MiXCR, one entry per CDR3 protein. The sample shows some 450,000 distinct CDR3 sequences, 31% of them seen only once. The sequencing input was PBMCs. The receptors originated from a human donor in good health (CMV status not recorded). Some clones in this sample may be carry-over from other donors' samples.

The chain employs TRBV28 and TRBJ1-2; D not certain. Deletions cut 5 bases from V and 6 bases from J, with 16 bases between. The CDR3 has 14 residues. The germline V gene has CDR1 MDHEN and CDR2 SYDVKM. The CDR3 spells CASSLHLQRDGYTF. Here the CDR3 DNA reads TGTGCCAGCAGTCTCCATCTACAGAGAGATGGCTACACCTTC.

The sample holds a few counts of this clonotype. V gene TRBV6-5 combines with J gene TRBJ1-6, with D uncertain. Germline V lookup: CDR1 MNHEY, CDR2 SVGAGI. The germline V and J ends were trimmed by 6 bases and 9 bases, with 15 bases remaining between them. The CDR3 totals 14 residues. Written as DNA, the CDR3 is TGTGCCAGCAGGAACGGAGGGCTAGGTTCACCCCTCCACTTT. Translating gives CASRNGGLGSPLHF.

In its sample, this clonotype was seen a few times. The V call is TRBV2, the J call TRBJ1-6, with D uncertain. The V and J ends lost 4 bases and 2 bases respectively, with 12 bases between them. Germline-derived CDR1 and CDR2 are SNHLY and FYNNEI. The CDR3 length is 16 residues. The DNA of the CDR3 is TGTGCCAGCAGTGGCACCAATGGGGCCTATAATTCACCCCTCCACTTT. Encoded protein: CASSGTNGAYNSPLHF.

The chain carries TRBV12-3 or TRBV12-4 and TRBJ1-4; D possibly corresponds to TRBD1 (6 bases). V lost 3 bases and J lost 7, with 12 bases in between. This CDR3 is built from 14 residues. The CDR3 is CASSFEGGPEKLFF. Written as DNA, the CDR3 is TGTGCCAGCAGTTTTGAGGGGGGTCCTGAAAAACTGTTTTTT.

The chain recombines TRBV11-2 with TRBJ2-3, with 12 bases lining up with TRBD2. Germline CDR1 is SGHAT and CDR2 is FQNNGV. The CDR3 sequence is 16 residues long. V lost 3 bases to trimming and J lost 3 bases; unmatched junction nucleotides: 4. CDR3 nucleotide sequence: TGTGCCAGCAGCTTGAGACTAGCGGGGGTGACAGATACGCAGTATTTT. This sequence encodes CASSLRLAGVTDTQYF.

As for this clonotype: One end of the junction fails to match germline, which may point to a read error. The V and J genes are TRBV7-2 and TRBJ2-3; D unclear. The germline V gene has CDR1 SGHTA and CDR2 FQGNSA. The CDR3 sequence is 11 residues long. The CDR3 DNA reads TGTGCCAGCAGGAGCACAGCTACGCAGTATTTT. Its translation: CASRSTATQYF.

This clonotype has a handful of counts. V usage is TRBV7-6 and J usage is TRBJ1-6; D is possibly TRBD1 (6 bases). There are 15 residues in the CDR3. Deletions cut 5 bases from V and 7 bases from J, with 15 bases between. Germline V gives CDR1 SGHVS, CDR2 FNYEAQ. The CDR3 sequence is CASSQSGAGNSPLHF. The CDR3 DNA sequence: TGTGCCAGCAGCCAATCAGGGGCGGGGAATTCACCCCTCCACTTT.

This clonotype was seen only a few times. This rearrangement joins TRBV27 to TRBJ1-5, with D maybe TRBD1 (5 bases). CDR3 length: 14 amino acids. The germline V gene encodes CDR1 MNHEY and CDR2 SMNVEV (reference sequence). The ends were cut back, 6 bases at V and 3 bases at J, with 12 bases in the middle. The CDR3 sequence is CASRGGGSNQPQHF. CDR3 coding DNA: TGTGCCAGCAGGGGGGGGGGGTCCAATCAGCCCCAGCATTTT.